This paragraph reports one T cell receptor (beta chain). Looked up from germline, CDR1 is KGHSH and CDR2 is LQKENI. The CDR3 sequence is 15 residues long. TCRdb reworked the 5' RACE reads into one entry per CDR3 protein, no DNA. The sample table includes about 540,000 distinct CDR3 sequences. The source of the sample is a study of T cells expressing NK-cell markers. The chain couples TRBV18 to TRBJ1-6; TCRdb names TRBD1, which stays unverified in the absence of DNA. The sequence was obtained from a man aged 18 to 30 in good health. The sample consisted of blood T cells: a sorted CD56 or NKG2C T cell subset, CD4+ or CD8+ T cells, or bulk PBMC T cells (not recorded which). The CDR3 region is CASSPQQGFNSPLHF.